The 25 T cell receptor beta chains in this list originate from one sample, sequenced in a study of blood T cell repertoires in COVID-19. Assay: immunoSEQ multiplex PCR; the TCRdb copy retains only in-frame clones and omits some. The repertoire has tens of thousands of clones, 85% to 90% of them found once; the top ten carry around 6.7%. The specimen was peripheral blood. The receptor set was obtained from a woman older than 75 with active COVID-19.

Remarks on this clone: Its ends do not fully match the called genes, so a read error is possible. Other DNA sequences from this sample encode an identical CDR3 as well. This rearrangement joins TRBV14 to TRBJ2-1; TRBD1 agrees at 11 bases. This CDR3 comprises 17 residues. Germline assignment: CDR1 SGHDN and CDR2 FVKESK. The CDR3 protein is CASSPLEGQGVYNEQFF. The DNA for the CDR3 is TGTGCTAGCAGCCCTCTTGAGGGACAGGGGGTCTACAATGAGCAGTTCTTC.

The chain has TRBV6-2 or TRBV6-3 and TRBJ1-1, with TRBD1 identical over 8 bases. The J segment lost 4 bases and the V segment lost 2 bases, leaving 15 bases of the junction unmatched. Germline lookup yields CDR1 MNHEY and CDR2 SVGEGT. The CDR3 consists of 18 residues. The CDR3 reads CASSYVFFQGASGTEAFF. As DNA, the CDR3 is TGTGCCAGCAGTTACGTATTCTTCCAGGGGGCTTCGGGCACTGAAGCTTTCTTT.

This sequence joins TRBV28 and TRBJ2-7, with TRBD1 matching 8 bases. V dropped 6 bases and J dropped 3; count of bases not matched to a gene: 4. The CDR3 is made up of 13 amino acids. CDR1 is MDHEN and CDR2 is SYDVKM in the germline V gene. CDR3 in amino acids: CASSRQGLYEQYF. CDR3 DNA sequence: TGTGCCAGCAGCCGACAGGGGCTCTACGAGCAGTACTTC.

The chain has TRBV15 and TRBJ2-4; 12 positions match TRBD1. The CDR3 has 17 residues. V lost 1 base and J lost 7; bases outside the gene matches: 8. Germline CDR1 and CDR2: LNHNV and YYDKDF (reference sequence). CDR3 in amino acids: CATSRAGQGASSNIQYF. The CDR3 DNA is TGTGCCACCAGCAGAGCGGGACAGGGGGCATCTTCCAACATTCAGTACTTC.

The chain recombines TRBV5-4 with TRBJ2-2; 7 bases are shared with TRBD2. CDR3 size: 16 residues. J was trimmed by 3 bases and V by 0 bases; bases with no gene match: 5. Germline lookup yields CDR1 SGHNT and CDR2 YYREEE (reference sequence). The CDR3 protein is CASSLGAGRHTGELFF. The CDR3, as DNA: TGTGCCAGCAGCTTGGGAGCGGGACGCCACACCGGGGAGCTGTTTTTT.

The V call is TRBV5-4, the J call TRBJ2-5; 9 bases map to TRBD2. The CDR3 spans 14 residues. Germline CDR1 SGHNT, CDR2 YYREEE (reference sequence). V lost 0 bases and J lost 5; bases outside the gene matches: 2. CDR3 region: CASSLAGLAETQYF. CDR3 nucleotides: TGTGCCAGCAGCTTGGCGGGACTAGCCGAGACCCAGTACTTC.

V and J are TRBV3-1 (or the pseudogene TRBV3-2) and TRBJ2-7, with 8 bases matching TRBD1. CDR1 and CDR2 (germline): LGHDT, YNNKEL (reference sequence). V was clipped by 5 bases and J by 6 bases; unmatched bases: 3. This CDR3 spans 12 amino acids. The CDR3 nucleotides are TGTGCCAGCAGCAGGACAGGGCTCGAGCAGTACTTC. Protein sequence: CASSRTGLEQYF.

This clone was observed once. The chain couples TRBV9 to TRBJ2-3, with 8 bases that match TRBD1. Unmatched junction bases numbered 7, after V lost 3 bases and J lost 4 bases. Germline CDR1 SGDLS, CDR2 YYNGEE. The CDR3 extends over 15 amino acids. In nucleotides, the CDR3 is TGTGCCAGCAGCGCAAGCAGGGGGCACGCAGATACGCAGTATTTT. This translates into CASSASRGHADTQYF.

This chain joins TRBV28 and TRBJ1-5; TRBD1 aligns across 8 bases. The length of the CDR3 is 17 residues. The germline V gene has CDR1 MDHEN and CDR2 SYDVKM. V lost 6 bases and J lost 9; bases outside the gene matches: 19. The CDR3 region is CASSRIKPGQAAAPQHF. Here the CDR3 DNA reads TGTGCCAGCAGCCGAATAAAACCGGGACAGGCGGCGGCGCCCCAGCATTTT.

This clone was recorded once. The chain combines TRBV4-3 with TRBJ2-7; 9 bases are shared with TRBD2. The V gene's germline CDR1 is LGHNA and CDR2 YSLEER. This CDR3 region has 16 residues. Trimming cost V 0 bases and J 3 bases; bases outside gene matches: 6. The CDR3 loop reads CASSQEWTSAHYEQYF. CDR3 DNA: TGCGCCAGCAGCCAAGAGTGGACTAGCGCGCACTACGAGCAGTACTTC.

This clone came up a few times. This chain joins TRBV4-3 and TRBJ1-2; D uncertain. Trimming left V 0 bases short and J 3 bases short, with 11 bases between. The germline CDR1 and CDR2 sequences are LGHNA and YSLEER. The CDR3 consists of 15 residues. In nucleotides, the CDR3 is TGCGCCAGCAGCCAAGAACGGGGATTAGACTATGGCTACACCTTC. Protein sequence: CASSQERGLDYGYTF.

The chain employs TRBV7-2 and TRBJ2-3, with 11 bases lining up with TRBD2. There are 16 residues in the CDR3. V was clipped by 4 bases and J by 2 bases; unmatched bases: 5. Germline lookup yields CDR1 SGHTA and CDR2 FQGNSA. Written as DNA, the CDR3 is TGTGCCAGCAGCTGGGGACTAGCGGCTAACACAGATACGCAGTATTTT. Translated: CASSWGLAANTDTQYF.

The chain's CDR3 is CASSPNGRTGTDTQYF. The DNA of the CDR3 is TGTGCCAGCTCACCAAACGGGAGGACCGGCACAGATACGCAGTATTTT. The chain carries TRBV18 and TRBJ2-3, with 7 bases that match TRBD2. The CDR3 length is 16 residues. V lost 2 bases to trimming and J lost 1 base; unmatched junction nucleotides: 6. The germline V gene encodes CDR1 KGHSH and CDR2 LQKENI.

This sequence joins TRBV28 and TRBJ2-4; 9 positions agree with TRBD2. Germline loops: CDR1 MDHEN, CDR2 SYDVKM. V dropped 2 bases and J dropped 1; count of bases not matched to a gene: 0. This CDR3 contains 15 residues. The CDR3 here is CASSLAGGAKNIQYF. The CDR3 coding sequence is TGTGCCAGCAGTTTAGCGGGAGGGGCCAAAAACATTCAGTACTTC.

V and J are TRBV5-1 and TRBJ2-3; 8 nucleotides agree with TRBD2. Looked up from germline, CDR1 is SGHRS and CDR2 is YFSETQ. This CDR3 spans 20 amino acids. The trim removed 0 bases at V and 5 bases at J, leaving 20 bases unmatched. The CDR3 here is CASSLVSGFGLAEGKDTQYF. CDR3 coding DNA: TGCGCCAGCAGCTTGGTTTCAGGGTTCGGACTAGCCGAGGGGAAAGATACGCAGTATTTT.

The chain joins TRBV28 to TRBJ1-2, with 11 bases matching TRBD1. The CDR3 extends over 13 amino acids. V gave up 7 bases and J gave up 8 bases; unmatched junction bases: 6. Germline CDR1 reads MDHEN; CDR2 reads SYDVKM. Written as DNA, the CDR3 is TGTGCCAGCACCGGGACAGGGGGTATCGGCTACACCTTC. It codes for CASTGTGGIGYTF.

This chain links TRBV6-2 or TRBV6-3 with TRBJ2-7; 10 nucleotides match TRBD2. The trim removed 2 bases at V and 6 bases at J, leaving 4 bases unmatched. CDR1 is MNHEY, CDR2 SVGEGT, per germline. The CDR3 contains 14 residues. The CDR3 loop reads CASSYQREGVEQYF. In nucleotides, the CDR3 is TGTGCCAGCAGTTACCAGCGGGAGGGGGTCGAGCAGTACTTC.

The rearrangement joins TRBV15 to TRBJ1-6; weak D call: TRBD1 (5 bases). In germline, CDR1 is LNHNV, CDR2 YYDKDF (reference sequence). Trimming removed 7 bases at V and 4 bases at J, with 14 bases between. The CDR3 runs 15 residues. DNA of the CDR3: TGTGCCACCACCGTGGGGGGGAGATATAATTCACCCCTCCACTTT. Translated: CATTVGGRYNSPLHF.

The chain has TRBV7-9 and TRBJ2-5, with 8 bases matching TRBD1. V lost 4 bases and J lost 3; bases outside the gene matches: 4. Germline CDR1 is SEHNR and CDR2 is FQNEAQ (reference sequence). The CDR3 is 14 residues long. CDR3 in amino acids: CASSSTGGEETQYF. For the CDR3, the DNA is TGTGCCAGCAGCTCTACAGGGGGAGAAGAGACCCAGTACTTC. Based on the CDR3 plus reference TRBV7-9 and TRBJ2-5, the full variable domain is DTGVSQNPRHKITKRGQNVTFRCDPISEHNRLYWYRQTLGQGPEFLTYFQNEAQLEKSRLLSDRFSAERPKGSFSTLEIQRTEQGDSAMYLCASSSTGGEETQYFGPGTRLLVL.

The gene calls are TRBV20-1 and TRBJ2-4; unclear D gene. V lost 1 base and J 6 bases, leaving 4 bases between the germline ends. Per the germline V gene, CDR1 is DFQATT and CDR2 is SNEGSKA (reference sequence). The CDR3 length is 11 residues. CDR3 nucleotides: TGCAGTGCTAGAGGGGCAAACATTCAGTACTTC. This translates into CSARGANIQYF.

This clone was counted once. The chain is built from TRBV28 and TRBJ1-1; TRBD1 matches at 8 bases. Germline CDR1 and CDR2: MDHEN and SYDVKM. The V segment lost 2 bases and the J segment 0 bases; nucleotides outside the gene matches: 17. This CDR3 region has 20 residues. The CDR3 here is CASSLTTPRQGASMNTEAFF. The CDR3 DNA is TGTGCCAGCAGTTTAACCACCCCCCGGCAGGGGGCTTCTATGAACACTGAAGCTTTCTTT.

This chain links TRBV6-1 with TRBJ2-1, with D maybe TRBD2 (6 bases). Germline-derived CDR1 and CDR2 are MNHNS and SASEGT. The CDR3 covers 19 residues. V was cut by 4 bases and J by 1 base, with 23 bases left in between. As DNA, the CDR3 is TGTGCCAGCAGTGGGGTAAGGAAGGCAGCGGGCCTATCCTACAATGAGCAGTTCTTC. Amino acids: CASSGVRKAAGLSYNEQFF.

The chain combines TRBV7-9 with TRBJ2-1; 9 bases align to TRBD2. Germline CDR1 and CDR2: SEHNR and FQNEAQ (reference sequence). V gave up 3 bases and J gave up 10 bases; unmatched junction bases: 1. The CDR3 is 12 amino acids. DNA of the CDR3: TGTGCCAGCAGCTTGACTAGCGGAGAGCAGTTCTTC. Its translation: CASSLTSGEQFF. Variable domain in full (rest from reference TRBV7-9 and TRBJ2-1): DTGVSQNPRHKITKRGQNVTFRCDPISEHNRLYWYRQTLGQGPEFLTYFQNEAQLEKSRLLSDRFSAERPKGSFSTLEIQRTEQGDSAMYLCASSLTSGEQFFGPGTRLTVL.

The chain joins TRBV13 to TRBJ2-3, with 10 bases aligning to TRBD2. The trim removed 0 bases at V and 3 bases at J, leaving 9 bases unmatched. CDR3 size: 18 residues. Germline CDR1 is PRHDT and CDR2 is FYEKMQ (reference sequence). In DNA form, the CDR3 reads TGTGCCAGCAGCTTAGGACTAAGCGGGAGGGCCGGGACAGATACGCAGTATTTT. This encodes CASSLGLSGRAGTDTQYF.

CDR3 loop: CASSPSGSGGETQYF. In nucleotides, the CDR3 is TGTGCCAGCAGTCCGAGTGGCAGCGGGGGAGAGACCCAGTACTTC. The V call is TRBV28, the J call TRBJ2-5; 8 bases map to TRBD2. Germline V CDR1 and CDR2: MDHEN, SYDVKM. CDR3 length: 15 residues. The ends lost 5 bases at V and 4 bases at J; junction bases unmatched: 9.